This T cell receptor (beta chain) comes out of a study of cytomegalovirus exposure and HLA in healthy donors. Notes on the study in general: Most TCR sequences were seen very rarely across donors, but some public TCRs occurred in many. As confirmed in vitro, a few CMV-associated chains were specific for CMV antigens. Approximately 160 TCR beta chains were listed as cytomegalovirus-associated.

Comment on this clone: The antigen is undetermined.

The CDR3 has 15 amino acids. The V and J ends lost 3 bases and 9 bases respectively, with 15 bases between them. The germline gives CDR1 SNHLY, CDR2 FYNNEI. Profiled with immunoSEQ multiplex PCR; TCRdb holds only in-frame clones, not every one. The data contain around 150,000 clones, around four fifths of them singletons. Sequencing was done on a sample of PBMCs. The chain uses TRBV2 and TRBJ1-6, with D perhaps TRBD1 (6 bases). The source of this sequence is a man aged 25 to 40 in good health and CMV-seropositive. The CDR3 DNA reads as TGTGCCAGCAGTGACTTGGCAGGGGTAGGTTCACCCCTCCACTTT. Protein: CASSDLAGVGSPLHF.